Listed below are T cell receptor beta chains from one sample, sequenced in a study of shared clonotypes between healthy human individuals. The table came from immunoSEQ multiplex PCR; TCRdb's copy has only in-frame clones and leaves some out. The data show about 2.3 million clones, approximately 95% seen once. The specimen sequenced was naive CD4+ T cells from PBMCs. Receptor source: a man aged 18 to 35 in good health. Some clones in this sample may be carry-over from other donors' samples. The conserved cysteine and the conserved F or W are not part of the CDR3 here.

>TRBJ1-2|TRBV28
ASSRNYGYT
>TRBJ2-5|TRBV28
ASSPVAGEETQY
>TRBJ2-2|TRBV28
ASSLGGRLGLYTGELF
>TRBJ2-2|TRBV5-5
ASSSQPREWVPGELF
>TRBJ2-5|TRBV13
ASSLLHQGTQY
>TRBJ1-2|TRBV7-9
ASSLTGAQNYGYT
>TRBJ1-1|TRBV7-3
ASSLTGDTEAF
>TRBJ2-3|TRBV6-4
ASKSTGGTDTQY
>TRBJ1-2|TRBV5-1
ASSLAFVEQGASGYT
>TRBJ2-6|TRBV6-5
ASRSGSTGANVLT
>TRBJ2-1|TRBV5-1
ASSTLATGTGLYYNEQF
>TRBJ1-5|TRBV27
ASSRTANRPGTSDQPQH
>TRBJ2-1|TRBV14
ASSQGLGPYTHNEQF
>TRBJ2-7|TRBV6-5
ASSPKGAEQY
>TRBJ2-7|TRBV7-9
ASSSANSYEQY
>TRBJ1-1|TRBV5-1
ASKGVVNTEAF
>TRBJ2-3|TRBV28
ASRSGVAVTDTQY
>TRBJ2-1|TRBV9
ASSVAEREGLSIQF
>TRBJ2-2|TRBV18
ASSPYRTDTGELF
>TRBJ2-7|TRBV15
ATSMARTFSYEQY
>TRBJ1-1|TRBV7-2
ASRLQENTEAF
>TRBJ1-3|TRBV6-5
ASSYGGQGNTIY
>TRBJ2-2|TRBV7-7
ASSLGVIPSTGELF
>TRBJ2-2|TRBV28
ASSLGTLTNTGELF
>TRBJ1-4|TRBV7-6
ASSSPASLGEKLF
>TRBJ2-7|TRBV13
ASSLRLIYEQY
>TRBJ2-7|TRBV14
AILATSGYPLGYEQY
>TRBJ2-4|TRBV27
ASSFNQGKAKNIQY
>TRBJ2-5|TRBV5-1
ASSWGLADLTETQY
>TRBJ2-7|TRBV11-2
ASSEKGGRGYGEQY
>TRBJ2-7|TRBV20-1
SFASPYEQY
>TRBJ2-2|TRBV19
ASSIGIQGARTGELF
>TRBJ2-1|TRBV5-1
ASSRDNNPKQF
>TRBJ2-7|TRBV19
ASSMGQDYEQY
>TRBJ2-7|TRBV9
ASSSLGQGAPYEQY
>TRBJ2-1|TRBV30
ACLRTGSREQF
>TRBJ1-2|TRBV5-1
ASRLEDPAGYT
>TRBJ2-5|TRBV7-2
ASSLHYGETQY
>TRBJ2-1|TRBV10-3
AISEFTDEQF
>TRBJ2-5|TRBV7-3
ASSLTSEETQY
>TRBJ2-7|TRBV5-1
ASSLTSGSLEQY
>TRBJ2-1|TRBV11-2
ASSSPGRVLYNEQF
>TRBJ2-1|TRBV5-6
ASSLYSDYNEQF
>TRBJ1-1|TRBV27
ASRRNRLNTEAF
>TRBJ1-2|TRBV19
ASSNPTGGNYGYT
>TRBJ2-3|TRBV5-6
ASSFGRTRTDTQY
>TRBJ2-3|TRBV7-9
ASSFSGADTQY
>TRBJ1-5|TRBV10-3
ATGAWEGNQPQH
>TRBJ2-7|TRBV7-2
ASSLGQGGEQY
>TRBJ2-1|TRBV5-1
ASSSQGADYNEQF
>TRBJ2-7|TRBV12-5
ASDRDSAYEQY
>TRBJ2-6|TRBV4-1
ASSQVRAQGLPPGANVLT
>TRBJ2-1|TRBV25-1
ASTGLASEQF
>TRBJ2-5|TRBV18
ASSRQEETQY
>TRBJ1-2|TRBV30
AWSVVVQGAVGYT
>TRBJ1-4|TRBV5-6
ASSYRTVWGDSNEKLF
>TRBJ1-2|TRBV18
ASSPVTDPFGEGYT